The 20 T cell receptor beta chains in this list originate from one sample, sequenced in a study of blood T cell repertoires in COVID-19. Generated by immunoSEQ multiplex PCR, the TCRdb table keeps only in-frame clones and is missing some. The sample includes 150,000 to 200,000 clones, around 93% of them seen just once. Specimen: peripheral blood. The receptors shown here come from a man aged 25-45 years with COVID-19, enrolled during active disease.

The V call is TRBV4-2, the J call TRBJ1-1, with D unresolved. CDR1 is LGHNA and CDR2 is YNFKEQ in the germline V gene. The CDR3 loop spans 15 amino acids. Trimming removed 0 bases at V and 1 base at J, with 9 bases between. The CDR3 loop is CASSQDLAGNTEAFF. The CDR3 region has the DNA TGTGCCAGCAGCCAAGATCTTGCAGGGAACACTGAAGCTTTCTTT.

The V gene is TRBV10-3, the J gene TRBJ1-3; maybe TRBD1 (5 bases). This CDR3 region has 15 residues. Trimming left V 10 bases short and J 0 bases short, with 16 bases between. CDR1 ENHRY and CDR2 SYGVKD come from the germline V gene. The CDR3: CASGTGTFSGNTIYF. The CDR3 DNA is TGTGCCAGCGGGACCGGCACTTTCTCTGGAAACACCATATATTTT.

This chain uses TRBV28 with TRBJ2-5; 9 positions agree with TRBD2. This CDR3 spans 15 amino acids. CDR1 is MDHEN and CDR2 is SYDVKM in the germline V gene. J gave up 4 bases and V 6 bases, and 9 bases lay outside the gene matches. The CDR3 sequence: CASSPYSGSGETQYF. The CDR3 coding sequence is TGTGCCAGCAGCCCCTATAGCGGGAGCGGAGAGACCCAGTACTTC.

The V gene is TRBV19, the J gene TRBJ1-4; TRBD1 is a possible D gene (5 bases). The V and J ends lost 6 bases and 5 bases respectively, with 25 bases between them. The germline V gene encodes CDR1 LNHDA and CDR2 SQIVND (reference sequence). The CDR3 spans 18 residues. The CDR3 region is CASRSFGLSGESNEKLFF. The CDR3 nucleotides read TGTGCCAGTAGATCCTTCGGGCTTTCGGGGGAATCGAATGAAAAACTGTTTTTT.

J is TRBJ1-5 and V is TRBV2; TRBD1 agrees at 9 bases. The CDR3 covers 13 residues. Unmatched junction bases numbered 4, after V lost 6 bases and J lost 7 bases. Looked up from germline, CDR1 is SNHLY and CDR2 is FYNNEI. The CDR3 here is CASRGQGSQPQHF. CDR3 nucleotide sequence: TGTGCCAGCAGGGGACAGGGTAGCCAGCCCCAGCATTTT.

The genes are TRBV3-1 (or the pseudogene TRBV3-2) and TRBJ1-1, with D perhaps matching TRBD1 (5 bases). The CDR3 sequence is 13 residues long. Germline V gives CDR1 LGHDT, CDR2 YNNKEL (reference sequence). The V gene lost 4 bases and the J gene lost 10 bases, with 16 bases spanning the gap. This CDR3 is CASSRAGGDGAFF. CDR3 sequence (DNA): TGTGCCAGCAGCCGAGCGGGGGGGGATGGAGCTTTCTTT.

The DNA of the CDR3 is TGTGCCAGCTCACCCCTTAACCTACGGAATGAAAAACTGTTTTTT. Residues: CASSPLNLRNEKLFF. The chain recombines TRBV18 with TRBJ1-4; D gene unclear. This CDR3 is 15 amino acids long. CDR1 and CDR2 (germline): KGHSH, LQKENI. V gave up 3 bases and J gave up 5 bases, with 13 bases separating them.

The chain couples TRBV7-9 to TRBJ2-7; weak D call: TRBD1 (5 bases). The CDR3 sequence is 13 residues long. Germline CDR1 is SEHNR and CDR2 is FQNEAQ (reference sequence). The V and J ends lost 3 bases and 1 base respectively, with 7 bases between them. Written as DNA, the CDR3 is TGTGCCAGCAGCTTTCAGGGATCCTACGAGCAGTACTTC. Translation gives CASSFQGSYEQYF.

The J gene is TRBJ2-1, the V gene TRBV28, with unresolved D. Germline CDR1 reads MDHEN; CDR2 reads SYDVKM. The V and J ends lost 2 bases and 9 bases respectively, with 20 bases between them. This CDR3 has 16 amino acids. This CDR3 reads CASSLGGAPPYGEQFF. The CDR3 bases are TGTGCCAGCAGTTTAGGCGGAGCGCCCCCTTACGGTGAGCAGTTCTTC.

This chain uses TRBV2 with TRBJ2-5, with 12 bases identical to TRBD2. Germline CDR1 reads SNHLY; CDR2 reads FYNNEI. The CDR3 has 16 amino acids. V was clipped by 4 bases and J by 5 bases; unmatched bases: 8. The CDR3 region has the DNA TGTGCCAGCAGTGGTCTAGCGGGGGGGCCTGGTGAGACCCAGTACTTC. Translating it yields CASSGLAGGPGETQYF.

CDR3 region: CASSINRVAGNTIYF. CDR3 nucleotide sequence: TGTGCCAGTAGTATTAACAGGGTTGCCGGAAACACCATATATTTT. The chain joins TRBV19 to TRBJ1-3; D might be TRBD1 (6 bases). V was trimmed by 3 bases and J by 4 bases, leaving 13 bases between them. This CDR3 spans 15 amino acids. Germline V lookup: CDR1 LNHDA, CDR2 SQIVND (reference sequence).

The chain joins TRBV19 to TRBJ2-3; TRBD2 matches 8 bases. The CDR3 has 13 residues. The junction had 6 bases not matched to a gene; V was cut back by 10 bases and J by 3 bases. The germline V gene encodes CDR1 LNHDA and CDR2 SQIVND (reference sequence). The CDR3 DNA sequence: TGTGCCATCTCGACTAGCGATACAGATACGCAGTATTTT. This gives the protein CAISTSDTDTQYF. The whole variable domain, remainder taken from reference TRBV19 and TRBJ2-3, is DGGITQSPKYLFRKEGQNVTLSCEQNLNHDAMYWYRQDPGQGLRLIYYSQIVNDFQKGDIAEGYSVSREKKESFPLTVTSAQKNPTAFYLCAISTSDTDTQYFGPGTRLTVL.

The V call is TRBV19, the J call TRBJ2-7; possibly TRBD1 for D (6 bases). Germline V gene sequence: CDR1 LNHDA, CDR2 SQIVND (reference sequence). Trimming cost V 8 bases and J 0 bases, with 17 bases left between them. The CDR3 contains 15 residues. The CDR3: CASGPGHSSSYEQYF. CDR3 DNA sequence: TGTGCCAGTGGGCCGGGACACTCAAGCTCCTACGAGCAGTACTTC. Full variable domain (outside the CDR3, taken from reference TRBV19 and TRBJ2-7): DGGITQSPKYLFRKEGQNVTLSCEQNLNHDAMYWYRQDPGQGLRLIYYSQIVNDFQKGDIAEGYSVSREKKESFPLTVTSAQKNPTAFYLCASGPGHSSSYEQYFGPGTRLTVT.

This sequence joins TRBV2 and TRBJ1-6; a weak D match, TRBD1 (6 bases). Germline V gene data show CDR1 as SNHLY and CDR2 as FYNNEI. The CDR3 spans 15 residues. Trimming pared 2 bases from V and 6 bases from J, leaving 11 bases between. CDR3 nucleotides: TGTGCCAGCAGTGAACGGGGGGCGAGTAATTCACCCCTCCACTTT. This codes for CASSERGASNSPLHF. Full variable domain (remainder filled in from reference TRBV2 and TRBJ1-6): EPEVTQTPSHQVTQMGQEVILRCVPISNHLYFYWYRQILGQKVEFLVSFYNNEISEKSEIFDDQFSVERPDGSNFTLKIRSTKLEDSAMYFCASSERGASNSPLHFGNGTRLTVT.

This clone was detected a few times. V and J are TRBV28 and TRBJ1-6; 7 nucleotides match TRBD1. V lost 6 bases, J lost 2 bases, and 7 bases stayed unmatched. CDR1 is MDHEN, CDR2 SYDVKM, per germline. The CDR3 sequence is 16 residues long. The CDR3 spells CASRPDRRPYNSPLHF. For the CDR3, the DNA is TGTGCCAGCAGACCGGACAGGAGGCCCTATAATTCACCCCTCCACTTT.

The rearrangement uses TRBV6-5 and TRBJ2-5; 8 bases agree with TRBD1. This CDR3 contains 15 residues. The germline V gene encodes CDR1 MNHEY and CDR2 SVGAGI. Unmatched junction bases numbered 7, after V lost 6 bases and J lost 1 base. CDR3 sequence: CASRWTGTLQETQYF. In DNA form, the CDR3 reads TGTGCCAGCAGGTGGACAGGGACACTCCAAGAGACCCAGTACTTC.

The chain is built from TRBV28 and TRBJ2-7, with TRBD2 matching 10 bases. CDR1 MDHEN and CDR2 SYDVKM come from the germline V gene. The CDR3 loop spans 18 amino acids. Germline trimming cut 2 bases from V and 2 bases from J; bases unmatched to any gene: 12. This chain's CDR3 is CASSLGGAPSGSTYEQYF. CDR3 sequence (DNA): TGTGCCAGCAGTTTAGGGGGGGCCCCTAGCGGGAGTACCTACGAGCAGTACTTC.

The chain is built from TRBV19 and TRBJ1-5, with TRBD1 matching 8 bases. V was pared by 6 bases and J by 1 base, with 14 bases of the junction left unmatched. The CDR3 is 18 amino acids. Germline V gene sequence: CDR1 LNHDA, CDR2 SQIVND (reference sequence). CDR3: CASRRQGMGRRSNQPQHF. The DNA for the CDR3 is TGTGCCAGTAGGAGACAGGGGATGGGACGTCGGAGCAATCAGCCCCAGCATTTT.

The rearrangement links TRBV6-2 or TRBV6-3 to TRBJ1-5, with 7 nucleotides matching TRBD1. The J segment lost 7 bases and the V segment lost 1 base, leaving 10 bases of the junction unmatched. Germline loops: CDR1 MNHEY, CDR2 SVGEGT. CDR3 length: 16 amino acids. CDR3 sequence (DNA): TGTGCCAGCAGTTACTTGGCCGGGCAGGGGGTCCAGCCCCAGCATTTT. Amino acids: CASSYLAGQGVQPQHF.

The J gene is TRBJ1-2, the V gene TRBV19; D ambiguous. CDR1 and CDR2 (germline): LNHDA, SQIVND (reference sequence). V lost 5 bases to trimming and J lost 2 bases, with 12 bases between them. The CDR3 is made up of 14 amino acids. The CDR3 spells CASSPLARNYGYTF. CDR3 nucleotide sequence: TGTGCCAGTAGTCCCCTGGCCAGGAACTATGGCTACACCTTC.